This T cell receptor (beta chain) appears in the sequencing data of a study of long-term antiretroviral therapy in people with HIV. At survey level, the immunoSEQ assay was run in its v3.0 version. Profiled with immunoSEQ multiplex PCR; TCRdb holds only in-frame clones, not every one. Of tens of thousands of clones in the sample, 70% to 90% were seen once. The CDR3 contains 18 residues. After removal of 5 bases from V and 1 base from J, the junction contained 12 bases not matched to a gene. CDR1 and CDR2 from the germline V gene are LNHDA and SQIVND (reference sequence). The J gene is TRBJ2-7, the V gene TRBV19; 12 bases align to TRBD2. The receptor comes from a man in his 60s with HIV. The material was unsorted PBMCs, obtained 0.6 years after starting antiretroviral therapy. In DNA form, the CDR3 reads TGTGCCAGTAGTGGACTCCGGACTAGCGGGGCCAATTCCTACGAGCAGTACTTC. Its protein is CASSGLRTSGANSYEQYF.